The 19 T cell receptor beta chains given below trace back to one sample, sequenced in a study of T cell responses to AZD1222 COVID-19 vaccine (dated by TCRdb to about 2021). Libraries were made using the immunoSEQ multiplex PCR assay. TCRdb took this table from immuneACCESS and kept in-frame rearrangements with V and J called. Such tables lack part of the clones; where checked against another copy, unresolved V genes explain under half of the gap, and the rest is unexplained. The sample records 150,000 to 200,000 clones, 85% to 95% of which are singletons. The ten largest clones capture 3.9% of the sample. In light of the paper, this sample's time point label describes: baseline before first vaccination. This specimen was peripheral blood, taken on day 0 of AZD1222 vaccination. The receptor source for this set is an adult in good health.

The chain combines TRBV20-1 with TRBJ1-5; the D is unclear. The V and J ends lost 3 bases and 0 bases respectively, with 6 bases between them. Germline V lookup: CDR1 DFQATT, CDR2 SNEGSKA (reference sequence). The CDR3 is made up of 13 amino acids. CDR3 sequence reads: CSASSASNQPQHF. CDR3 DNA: TGCAGTGCTAGTTCAGCTAGCAATCAGCCCCAGCATTTT.

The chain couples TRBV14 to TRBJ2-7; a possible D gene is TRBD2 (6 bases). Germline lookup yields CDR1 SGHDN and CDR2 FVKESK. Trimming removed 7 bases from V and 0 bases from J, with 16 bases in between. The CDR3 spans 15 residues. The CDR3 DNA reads TGTGCCAGCACAAAATCCCGGGGGAGCTCCTACGAGCAGTACTTC. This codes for CASTKSRGSSYEQYF.

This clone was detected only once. The CDR3 coding sequence is TGTGCCAGCAGCTCCATCCTTAAGGGGACACTGAATCAGCCCCAGCATTTT. Its protein is CASSSILKGTLNQPQHF. The gene calls are TRBV27 and TRBJ1-5; the D gene is possibly TRBD1 (6 bases). Trimming left V 6 bases short and J 4 bases short, with 22 bases between. The CDR3 has 17 residues. Germline lookup yields CDR1 MNHEY and CDR2 SMNVEV (reference sequence).

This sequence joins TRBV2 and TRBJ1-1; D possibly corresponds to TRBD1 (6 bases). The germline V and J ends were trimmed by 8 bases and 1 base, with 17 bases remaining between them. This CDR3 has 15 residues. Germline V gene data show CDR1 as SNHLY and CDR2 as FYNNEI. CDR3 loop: CASLGAVSPNTEAFF. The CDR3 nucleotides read TGTGCCAGCCTGGGGGCCGTTTCCCCGAACACTGAAGCTTTCTTT.

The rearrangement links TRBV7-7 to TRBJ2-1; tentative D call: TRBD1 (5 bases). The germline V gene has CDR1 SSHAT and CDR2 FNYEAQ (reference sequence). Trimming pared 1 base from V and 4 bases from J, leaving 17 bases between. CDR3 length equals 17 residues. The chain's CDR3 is CASSLGLLTDTYNEQFF. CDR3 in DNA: TGTGCCAGCAGCTTAGGACTCCTGACAGACACATACAATGAGCAGTTCTTC.

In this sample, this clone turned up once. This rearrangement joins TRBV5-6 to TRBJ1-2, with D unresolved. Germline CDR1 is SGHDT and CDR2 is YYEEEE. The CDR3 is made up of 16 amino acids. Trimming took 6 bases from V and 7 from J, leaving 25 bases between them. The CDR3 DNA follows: TGTGCCAGCATTAGGGCCCCTTACTCGAAAGGCCCTGGCTACACCTTC. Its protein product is CASIRAPYSKGPGYTF.

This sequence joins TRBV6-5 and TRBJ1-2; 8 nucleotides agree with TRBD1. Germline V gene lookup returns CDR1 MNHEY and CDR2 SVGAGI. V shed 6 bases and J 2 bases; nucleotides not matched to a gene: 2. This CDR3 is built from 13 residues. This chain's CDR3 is CASRSGGNYGYTF. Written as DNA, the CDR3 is TGTGCCAGCAGGTCAGGGGGCAACTATGGCTACACCTTC.

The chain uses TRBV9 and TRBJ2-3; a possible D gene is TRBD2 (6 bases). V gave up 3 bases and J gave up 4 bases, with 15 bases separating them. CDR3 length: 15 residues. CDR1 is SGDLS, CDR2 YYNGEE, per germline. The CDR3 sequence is CASSGVGGVADTQYF. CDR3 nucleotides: TGTGCCAGCAGCGGAGTGGGGGGAGTAGCAGATACGCAGTATTTT.

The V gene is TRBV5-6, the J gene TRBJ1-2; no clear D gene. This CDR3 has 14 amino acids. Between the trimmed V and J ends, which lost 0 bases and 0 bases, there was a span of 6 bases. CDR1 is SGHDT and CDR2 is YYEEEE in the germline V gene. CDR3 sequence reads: CASSLARTNYGYTF. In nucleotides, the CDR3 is TGTGCCAGCAGCTTGGCCAGGACTAACTATGGCTACACCTTC.

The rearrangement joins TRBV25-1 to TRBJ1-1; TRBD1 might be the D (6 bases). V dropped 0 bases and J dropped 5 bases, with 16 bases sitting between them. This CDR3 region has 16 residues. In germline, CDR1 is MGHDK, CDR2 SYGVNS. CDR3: CASSEYLLEGGTEAFF. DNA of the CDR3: TGTGCCAGCAGTGAATACCTTTTGGAGGGGGGGACTGAAGCTTTCTTT.

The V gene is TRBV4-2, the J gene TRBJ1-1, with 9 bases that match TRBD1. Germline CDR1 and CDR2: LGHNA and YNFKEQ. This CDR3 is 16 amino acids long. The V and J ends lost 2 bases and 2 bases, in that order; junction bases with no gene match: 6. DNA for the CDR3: TGTGCCAGCAGCCAAACCTGGACAGGGGTTAACACTGAAGCTTTCTTT. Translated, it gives CASSQTWTGVNTEAFF.

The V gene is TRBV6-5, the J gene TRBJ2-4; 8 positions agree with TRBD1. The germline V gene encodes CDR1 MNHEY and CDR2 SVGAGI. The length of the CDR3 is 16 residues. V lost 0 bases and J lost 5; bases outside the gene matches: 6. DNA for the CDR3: TGTGCCAGCAGTTACTCGACCAGGGGGCTAGAAAACATTCAGTACTTC. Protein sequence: CASSYSTRGLENIQYF.

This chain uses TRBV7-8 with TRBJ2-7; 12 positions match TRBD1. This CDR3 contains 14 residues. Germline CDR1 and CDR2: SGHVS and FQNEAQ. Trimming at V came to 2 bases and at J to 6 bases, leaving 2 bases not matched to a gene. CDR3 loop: CASSLRDRGREQYF. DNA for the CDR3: TGTGCCAGCAGCTTAAGGGACAGGGGGCGCGAGCAGTACTTC.

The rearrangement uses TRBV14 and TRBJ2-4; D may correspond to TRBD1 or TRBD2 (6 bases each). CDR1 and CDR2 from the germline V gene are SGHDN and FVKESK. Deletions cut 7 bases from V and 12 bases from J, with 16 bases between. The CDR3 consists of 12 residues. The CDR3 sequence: CASMGSRGHQYF. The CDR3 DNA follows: TGTGCCAGCATGGGGTCCCGGGGGCATCAGTACTTC.

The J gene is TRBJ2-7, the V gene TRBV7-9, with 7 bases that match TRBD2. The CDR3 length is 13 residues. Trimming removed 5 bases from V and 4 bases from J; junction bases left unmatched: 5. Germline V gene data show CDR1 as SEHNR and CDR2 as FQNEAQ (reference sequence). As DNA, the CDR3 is TGTGCCAGCAGCCCCGGACTAGTTTACGAGCAGTACTTC. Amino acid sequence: CASSPGLVYEQYF.

CDR3 loop: CASSDGGGPRDTQYF. The CDR3 DNA reads TGTGCCAGCAGTGATGGCGGGGGGCCCAGGGATACGCAGTATTTT. The J gene is TRBJ2-3, the V gene TRBV2; 8 bases line up with TRBD2. J lost 6 bases, V lost 3 bases, and 8 bases had no gene match. The CDR3 has 15 residues. Germline-derived CDR1 and CDR2 are SNHLY and FYNNEI.

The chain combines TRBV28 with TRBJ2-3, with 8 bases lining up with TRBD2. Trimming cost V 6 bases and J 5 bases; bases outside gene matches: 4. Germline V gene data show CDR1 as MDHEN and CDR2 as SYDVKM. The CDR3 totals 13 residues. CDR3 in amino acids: CASRFGGGDTQYF. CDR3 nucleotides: TGTGCCAGCAGATTCGGGGGGGGAGATACGCAGTATTTT.

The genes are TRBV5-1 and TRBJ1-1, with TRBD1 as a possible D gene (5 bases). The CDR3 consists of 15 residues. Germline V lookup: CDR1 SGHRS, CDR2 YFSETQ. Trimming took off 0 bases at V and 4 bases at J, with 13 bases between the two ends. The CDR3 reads CASSLAPGPVTEAFF. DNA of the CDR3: TGCGCCAGCAGCTTGGCTCCGGGGCCGGTCACTGAAGCTTTCTTT.

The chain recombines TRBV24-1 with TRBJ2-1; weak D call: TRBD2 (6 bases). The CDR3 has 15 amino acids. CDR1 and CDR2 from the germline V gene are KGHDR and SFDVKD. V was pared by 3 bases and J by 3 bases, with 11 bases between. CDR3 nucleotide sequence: TGTGCCACCAGTGATGCTAGCGACCTCTACAATGAGCAGTTCTTC. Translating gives CATSDASDLYNEQFF.